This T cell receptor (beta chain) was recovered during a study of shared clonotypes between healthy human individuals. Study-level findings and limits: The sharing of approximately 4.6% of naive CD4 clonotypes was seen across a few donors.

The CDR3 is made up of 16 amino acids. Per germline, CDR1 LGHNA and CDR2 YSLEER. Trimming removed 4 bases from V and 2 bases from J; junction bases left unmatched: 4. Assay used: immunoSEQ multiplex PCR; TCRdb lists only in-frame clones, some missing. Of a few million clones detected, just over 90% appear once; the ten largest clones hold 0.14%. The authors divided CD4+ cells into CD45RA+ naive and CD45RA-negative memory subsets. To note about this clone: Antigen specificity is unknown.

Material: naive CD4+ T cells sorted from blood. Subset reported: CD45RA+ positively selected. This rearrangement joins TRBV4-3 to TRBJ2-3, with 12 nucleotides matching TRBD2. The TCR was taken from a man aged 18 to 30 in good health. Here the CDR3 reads CASSLRLAGDTDTQYF. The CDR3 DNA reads TGCGCCAGCAGCCTCAGACTAGCGGGAGACACAGATACGCAGTATTTT.